These 11 T cell receptor beta chains were all obtained from the same sample, sequenced in a study of cytomegalovirus exposure and HLA in healthy donors. PCR was performed using 60 Vbeta and 13 Jbeta primers. Using immunoSEQ multiplex PCR, the repertoire was profiled, and TCRdb retains in-frame clones only, with some absent. The repertoire has 100,000 or so clones, less than 80% of them found once; the top ten carry 3.5% to 5%. The sample comprised PBMCs. The receptor set was obtained from a man aged 40-55 years in good health and CMV-seronegative.

The V call is TRBV30, the J call TRBJ2-2; D ambiguous. V lost 4 bases and J 1 base, leaving 4 bases between the germline ends. This CDR3 region has 12 residues. Germline V CDR1 and CDR2: GTSNPN, SVGIG (reference sequence). The CDR3 DNA follows: TGTGCCTGGACGGTGAACACCGGGGAGCTGTTTTTT. Protein sequence: CAWTVNTGELFF.

Only a few counts were recorded for this clone. The V gene is TRBV18, the J gene TRBJ2-7; TRBD1 agrees at 10 bases. The junction had 7 bases not matched to a gene; V was cut back by 9 bases and J by 2 bases. This CDR3 region has 14 residues. Looked up from germline, CDR1 is KGHSH and CDR2 is LQKENI. The CDR3 nucleotides read TGTGCCAGTGCATCCGGGACAGGGGCCTACGAGCAGTACTTC. Its translation is CASASGTGAYEQYF. The full variable domain, its missing parts supplied by reference TRBV18 and TRBJ2-7, is NAGVMQNPRHLVRRRGQEARLRCSPMKGHSHVYWYRQLPEEGLKFMVYLQKENIIDESGMPKERFSAEFPKEGPSILRIQQVVRGDSAAYFCASASGTGAYEQYFGPGTRLTVT.

J is TRBJ2-1 and V is TRBV5-1; the match to TRBD2 covers 7 bases. Per germline, CDR1 SGHRS and CDR2 YFSETQ. The CDR3 is made up of 16 amino acids. V lost 1 base and J lost 6; bases outside the gene matches: 10. CDR3: CASSLSSRAGVNEQFF. The DNA for the CDR3 is TGCGCCAGCAGCTTGTCCTCCAGGGCGGGGGTCAATGAGCAGTTCTTC.

The gene calls are TRBV2 and TRBJ1-6, with 9 bases lining up with TRBD1. Trimming cost V 5 bases and J 5 bases; bases outside gene matches: 1. The CDR3 totals 14 residues. Germline V gene data show CDR1 as SNHLY and CDR2 as FYNNEI. Written as DNA, the CDR3 is TGTGCCAGCAGTCGACAGGGGGATAATTCACCCCTCCACTTT. As protein: CASSRQGDNSPLHF.

This clone was observed a single time. The chain carries TRBV4-2 and TRBJ1-1; no clear D gene. CDR1 LGHNA and CDR2 YNFKEQ come from the germline V gene. This CDR3 comprises 19 residues. The ends were cut back, 4 bases at V and 1 base at J, with 25 bases in the middle. CDR3 sequence reads: CASSLRWEMADSWNTEAFF. The CDR3 DNA reads TGTGCCAGCAGCCTAAGATGGGAGATGGCGGACTCCTGGAACACTGAAGCTTTCTTT.

The chain joins TRBV11-2 to TRBJ1-6; the D is unclear. This CDR3 is 13 amino acids long. Germline-derived CDR1 and CDR2 are SGHAT and FQNNGV. Trimming cost V 2 bases and J 7 bases, with 6 bases left between them. The CDR3 bases are TGTGCCAGCAGCTTACGCGCAAATTCACCCCTCCACTTT. Its protein is CASSLRANSPLHF.

J is TRBJ2-7 and V is TRBV2; TRBD1 agrees at 10 bases. Germline lookup yields CDR1 SNHLY and CDR2 FYNNEI. The CDR3 is made up of 15 amino acids. Germline trimming cut 5 bases from V and 6 bases from J; bases unmatched to any gene: 10. Here the CDR3 reads CASSFEGQGKSEQYF. DNA for the CDR3: TGTGCCAGCAGTTTTGAGGGACAGGGGAAGTCCGAGCAGTACTTC.

This clone appeared a few times. The J gene is TRBJ2-1, the V gene TRBV27, with 12 positions matching TRBD1. The length of the CDR3 is 14 residues. The J segment lost 9 bases and the V segment lost 10 bases, leaving 10 bases of the junction unmatched. The germline gives CDR1 MNHEY, CDR2 SMNVEV (reference sequence). Written as DNA, the CDR3 is TGTGCCACCGGAACCGGGACAGGGGGCAGTGAGCAGTTCTTC. It codes for CATGTGTGGSEQFF.

The chain uses TRBV5-1 and TRBJ2-7; 9 nucleotides match TRBD2. Looked up from germline, CDR1 is SGHRS and CDR2 is YFSETQ. This CDR3 contains 15 residues. With 2 bases clipped from V and 2 bases from J, the junction kept 5 bases outside the gene matches. CDR3 region: CASSLGGGEAYEQYF. CDR3 in DNA: TGCGCCAGCAGCTTAGGCGGGGGGGAAGCCTACGAGCAGTACTTC.

This sequence joins TRBV5-6 and TRBJ2-7; 7 bases are shared with TRBD1. The germline gives CDR1 SGHDT, CDR2 YYEEEE. V shed 4 bases and J 6 bases; nucleotides not matched to a gene: 7. The CDR3 covers 13 residues. The CDR3 sequence is CASSQLTGSEQYV. CDR3 nucleotides: TGTGCCAGCAGCCAGTTGACAGGGTCCGAGCAGTACGTC.

The chain uses TRBV7-2 and TRBJ2-7, with D possibly being TRBD1 (6 bases). V shed 5 bases and J shed 2 bases, with 10 bases lying between them. Per the germline V gene, CDR1 is SGHTA and CDR2 is FQGNSA. This CDR3 spans 13 amino acids. Here the CDR3 reads CASSDRIPYEQYV. In nucleotides, the CDR3 is TGTGCCAGCAGCGACAGGATCCCCTACGAGCAGTACGTC.